Below are 21 T cell receptor beta chains sequenced from a single sample in a study of shared clonotypes between healthy human individuals. Naive CD8 populations comprised CD45RO-negative cells positively selected for CCR7, excluding terminally differentiated effector memory CD45RA+ cells. Profiling relied on immunoSEQ multiplex PCR, and the TCRdb table lists in-frame clones only, not all of them. The sample shows roughly 2.1 million clones, approximately 94% of them seen only once. Sequencing was done on a sample of naive CD8+ T cells from PBMCs. The receptors shown here come from a man younger than 30 in good health. Some clones in this sample may be carry-over from other donors' samples.

The rearrangement links TRBV7-9 to TRBJ2-3; D remains ambiguous. Germline CDR1 is SEHNR and CDR2 is FQNEAQ (reference sequence). The CDR3 loop spans 16 amino acids. V lost 0 bases to trimming and J lost 1 base, with 11 bases between them. CDR3 in DNA: TGTGCCAGCAGCTTAGCGCACGCTGGCCGCACAGATACGCAGTATTTT. This sequence encodes CASSLAHAGRTDTQYF.

CDR3: CASSSMGPPKSGTDTQYF. CDR3 coding DNA: TGTGCCAGCAGTTCGATGGGACCCCCCAAGTCGGGCACAGATACGCAGTATTTT. The chain has TRBV27 and TRBJ2-3; either TRBD1 or TRBD2 may supply D (5 bases each). Trimming left V 4 bases short and J 1 base short, with 21 bases between. The CDR3 spans 18 residues. In germline, CDR1 is MNHEY, CDR2 SMNVEV (reference sequence).

This sequence joins TRBV5-6 and TRBJ2-3; D is possibly TRBD1 (5 bases). Germline CDR1 SGHDT, CDR2 YYEEEE. The CDR3 extends over 15 amino acids. The V and J ends lost 3 bases and 0 bases respectively, with 11 bases between them. Here the CDR3 DNA reads TGTGCCAGCAGCTCCGGACAAGGAAGCACAGATACGCAGTATTTT. Its protein is CASSSGQGSTDTQYF.

This clone showed up just once. This chain connects TRBV19 to TRBJ2-7; maybe TRBD1 (6 bases). V dropped 5 bases and J dropped 5 bases, with 22 bases sitting between them. The CDR3 length is 16 residues. Germline loops: CDR1 LNHDA, CDR2 SQIVND (reference sequence). Here the CDR3 DNA reads TGTGCCAGTAGTCCCCGGACAGATTCTTACCAAAACGAGCAGTACTTC. Protein sequence: CASSPRTDSYQNEQYF.

This clone was picked up one time. This chain uses TRBV5-1 with TRBJ1-4; tentatively, D is TRBD1 (5 bases). V shed 0 bases and J shed 5 bases, with 11 bases lying between them. The CDR3 is 15 amino acids. Germline-derived CDR1 and CDR2 are SGHRS and YFSETQ. Here the CDR3 DNA reads TGCGCCAGCAGCTTGGCAGGGATCGTCAATGAAAAACTGTTTTTT. Translating it yields CASSLAGIVNEKLFF. Looking up the rest from reference TRBV5-1 and TRBJ1-4 gives the full variable domain: KAGVTQTPRYLIKTRGQQVTLSCSPISGHRSVSWYQQTPGQGLQFLFEYFSETQRNKGNFPGRFSGRQFSNSRSEMNVSTLELGDSALYLCASSLAGIVNEKLFFGSGTQLSVL.

The chain recombines TRBV25-1 with TRBJ1-1, with D tentatively TRBD1 (6 bases). The germline V gene encodes CDR1 MGHDK and CDR2 SYGVNS. Trimming pared 2 bases from V and 5 bases from J, leaving 18 bases between. This CDR3 comprises 16 residues. CDR3 loop: CASSEPTGKGITEAFF. The CDR3 DNA reads as TGTGCCAGCAGTGAACCCACAGGGAAGGGTATAACTGAAGCTTTCTTT.

This chain uses TRBV7-9 with TRBJ1-2; D gene ambiguous. Germline V gene data show CDR1 as SEHNR and CDR2 as FQNEAQ (reference sequence). Trimming left V 6 bases short and J 4 bases short, with 12 bases between. CDR3 length: 13 amino acids. This CDR3 reads CASSTPGLYGYTF. In DNA form, the CDR3 reads TGTGCCAGCAGTACTCCGGGTCTCTATGGCTACACCTTC.

V gene TRBV4-1 combines with J gene TRBJ1-5; D is ambiguous. The CDR3 has 15 amino acids. The ends were cut back, 3 bases at V and 7 bases at J, with 16 bases in the middle. Germline V CDR1 and CDR2: MGHRA, YSYEKL. The DNA of the CDR3 is TGCGCCAGCAGCCATCGTAAAAGGGATTCCCAGCCCCAGCATTTT. This translates into CASSHRKRDSQPQHF.

The chain couples TRBV4-1 to TRBJ2-1; D remains ambiguous. Germline V gene lookup returns CDR1 MGHRA and CDR2 YSYEKL. Trimming shortened V by 2 bases and J by 6 bases, and 11 bases separated the two germline ends. The CDR3 runs 14 residues. As DNA, the CDR3 is TGCGCCAGCAGCCAAAGGCGAACATTCAATGAGCAGTTCTTC. Its translation: CASSQRRTFNEQFF.

The chain uses TRBV5-8 and TRBJ2-3, with a weak D call TRBD2 (6 bases). Trimming pared 6 bases from V and 8 bases from J, leaving 10 bases between. This CDR3 spans 11 amino acids. Germline CDR1 and CDR2: SGHTS and YDEGEE. In DNA, the CDR3 is TGTGCCAGCACCCTGGGGGGTACGCAGTATTTT. Residues: CASTLGGTQYF.

CDR3 DNA: TGCGCCAGCAGTGCCGGGACTACCAGCTGGGGTGAGCAGTACTTC. Its protein product is CASSAGTTSWGEQYF. This chain connects TRBV10-1 to TRBJ2-7, with 7 bases that match TRBD2. This CDR3 has 15 amino acids. With 4 bases clipped from V and 7 bases from J, the junction kept 13 bases outside the gene matches. Germline loops: CDR1 WNHNN, CDR2 SYGVQD (reference sequence).

This clone was seen once. This sequence joins TRBV19 and TRBJ2-3; D is uncertain. Germline V gene sequence: CDR1 LNHDA, CDR2 SQIVND (reference sequence). V was shortened by 0 bases and J by 6 bases, with 10 bases between the two germline ends. This CDR3 region has 14 residues. The CDR3: CASSIDPYRDTQYF. In DNA, the CDR3 is TGTGCCAGTAGTATAGATCCGTATCGGGATACGCAGTATTTT.

The chain recombines TRBV6-6 with TRBJ1-1; 7 nucleotides align to TRBD1. V dropped 11 bases and J dropped 1; count of bases not matched to a gene: 7. Looked up from germline, CDR1 is MNHNY and CDR2 is SVGAGI (reference sequence). CDR3 length: 13 residues. This CDR3 is CAGQGGTNTEAFF. In DNA, the CDR3 is TGTGCCGGCCAGGGGGGGACGAACACTGAAGCTTTCTTT.

Worth noting for this clone: Additional DNA sequences in this sample encode the identical CDR3. The chain joins TRBV27 to TRBJ1-5; D possibly corresponds to TRBD1 (5 bases). Per germline, CDR1 MNHEY and CDR2 SMNVEV (reference sequence). This CDR3 region has 14 residues. Between the trimmed V and J ends, which lost 1 base and 4 bases, there was a span of 8 bases. The CDR3 region is CASSLYGGNQPQHF. Here the CDR3 DNA reads TGTGCCAGCAGTTTATATGGGGGGAATCAGCCCCAGCATTTT.

V and J are TRBV2 and TRBJ1-5; TRBD1 might be the D (5 bases). Germline lookup yields CDR1 SNHLY and CDR2 FYNNEI. The CDR3 is 15 amino acids. Trimming took 5 bases from V and 2 from J, leaving 13 bases between them. CDR3: CASSSPGPRNQPQHF. CDR3 DNA: TGTGCCAGCAGTTCCCCGGGGCCGCGCAATCAGCCCCAGCATTTT.

The V gene is TRBV6-5, the J gene TRBJ2-7; 9 bases align to TRBD1. This CDR3 has 15 amino acids. Germline CDR1 and CDR2: MNHEY and SVGAGI. V shed 0 bases and J 4 bases; nucleotides not matched to a gene: 4. This CDR3 is CASSYSGTGRYEQYF. The CDR3 coding sequence is TGTGCCAGCAGTTACTCCGGGACAGGGCGGTACGAGCAGTACTTC.

The J gene is TRBJ2-7, the V gene TRBV5-6; the match to TRBD1 covers 11 bases. Germline V gene lookup returns CDR1 SGHDT and CDR2 YYEEEE. J gave up 3 bases and V 4 bases, and 9 bases lay outside the gene matches. CDR3 length: 16 residues. CDR3 protein: CASSVGTGGYLYEQYF. The CDR3 bases are TGTGCCAGCAGCGTAGGGACAGGGGGATACCTCTACGAGCAGTACTTC. Based on the CDR3 plus reference TRBV5-6 and TRBJ2-7, the full variable domain is DAGVTQSPTHLIKTRGQQVTLRCSPKSGHDTVSWYQQALGQGPQFIFQYYEEEERQRGNFPDRFSGHQFPNYSSELNVNALLLGDSALYLCASSVGTGGYLYEQYFGPGTRLTVT.

This clone has only a few counts. Additional DNA sequences in this sample encode the identical CDR3. V is TRBV27 and J is TRBJ1-5; possibly TRBD1 for D (6 bases). The ends were cut back, 6 bases at V and 4 bases at J, with 7 bases in the middle. The CDR3 covers 12 residues. Germline-derived CDR1 and CDR2 are MNHEY and SMNVEV (reference sequence). DNA of the CDR3: TGTGCCAGCAGCACAGGGAATCAGCCCCAGCATTTT. It translates to CASSTGNQPQHF.

This chain joins TRBV7-9 and TRBJ2-7, with 10 bases lining up with TRBD2. The CDR3 has 15 amino acids. Germline-derived CDR1 and CDR2 are SEHNR and FQNEAQ (reference sequence). Losses at the gene ends were 1 base for V and 3 bases for J; bases not matched to a gene: 3. CDR3 in amino acids: CASSLERTSGYEQYF. The DNA of the CDR3 is TGTGCCAGCAGCTTAGAGAGGACTAGCGGCTACGAGCAGTACTTC.

V is TRBV7-9 and J is TRBJ2-7; 13 nucleotides line up with TRBD2. Per the germline V gene, CDR1 is SEHNR and CDR2 is FQNEAQ (reference sequence). Trimming cost V 6 bases and J 4 bases; bases outside gene matches: 6. The CDR3 totals 15 residues. CDR3: CASRYGLAGDYEQYF. As DNA, the CDR3 is TGTGCCAGCAGATACGGACTAGCGGGAGATTACGAGCAGTACTTC. Full variable domain (outside the CDR3, taken from reference TRBV7-9 and TRBJ2-7): DTGVSQNPRHKITKRGQNVTFRCDPISEHNRLYWYRQTLGQGPEFLTYFQNEAQLEKSRLLSDRFSAERPKGSFSTLEIQRTEQGDSAMYLCASRYGLAGDYEQYFGPGTRLTVT.

This chain uses TRBV19 with TRBJ2-2, with D uncertain. The germline V gene has CDR1 LNHDA and CDR2 SQIVND (reference sequence). The length of the CDR3 is 11 residues. V was cut by 5 bases and J by 6 bases, with 4 bases left in between. This CDR3 reads CASSYPGELFF. The CDR3 DNA follows: TGTGCCAGTAGTTATCCCGGGGAGCTGTTTTTT.